The text below deals with one T cell receptor beta chain. The antigen it recognizes is unknown. Qualities for individual bases were not recorded, and no much larger clone is one base off. This record belongs to a study of naive and memory T cell subsets (dated by TCRdb to between 2016 and 2019). Looking at the study overall: An open-source, UMI-based TCR alpha and beta sequencing pipeline was applied to sorted naive and memory peripheral blood T cell subsets. RNA was DNase-treated and reverse transcribed with TCR constant-region primers, mostly using SuperScript III. Complete agreement was observed between the functional CMV T cell responses and the IgG serology results.

Separate amplification of TCR alpha and beta chain libraries was performed from the second PCR step onward. CMV status of each donor was established by measuring IFNgamma production from CD4+ T cells after fresh PBMCs were stimulated overnight with CMV viral lysate. Miltenyi beads were used first to positively select CD4 T cells, and CD8 T cells were then positively selected from the CD4-negative fraction. After staining for CD3, CD4, CD8, CD45RA, CD27 and a live/dead dye, cells were sorted on a BD Aria II into four subsets based on CD45RA and CD27. Blood was obtained from three healthy volunteers, and the blood from each volunteer was fractionated into CD4 and CD8 T cells and subsequently into four differentiation subsets. Roughly 120 ml of peripheral blood was collected from each donor, and PBMC were isolated from the blood using Ficoll-Paque PLUS density-gradient centrifugation. The sorted cells were lysed in RLT buffer, after which RNA was extracted using a Qiagen RNeasy kit and kept at -80 degrees C.

The library was made by UMI-ligation and nested PCR. The beta constant-region primer consisted of an equimolar mixture of two oligonucleotides that together covered TRBC1 and TRBC2. The ligated cDNA went through four rounds of PCR with nested alpha and beta constant-region primers together with the SP2 primer. A single-stranded oligonucleotide containing the SP2 primer and a 12-nucleotide UMI was joined to the 3' end of the cDNA by T4 RNA ligase 1. The ligation reaction was incubated at 16°C for about 20-24 hours. PCR2 was typically performed as a SYBR Green qPCR and was stopped at a predetermined threshold so that over-amplification was prevented. All purifications after the first were performed with Agencourt AMPure XP magnetic beads. Libraries were quantified by Qubit and checked on a TapeStation, where a main peak was expected near 650 bp. Sequencing of the pooled libraries was done on an Illumina MiSeq using v2 2x251 paired-end kits, which typically yielded about 0.85-2 million reads per sample. Each sample's library went into the pool at about 4.1 nM, and about 4.5-8% PhiX was added to help with cluster recognition. In the original analysis: V and J genes were assigned to Demultiplexor-processed FASTQ reads by Decombinator through tag matching, with a single base-pair mismatch being allowed. Collapsinator used UMIs to correct both sequencing errors and frequency errors arising from PCR heterogeneity. CDR3Translator translated TCRs and extracted CDR3s from the conserved cysteine to the FGXG phenylalanine, flagging non-productive sequences. Gini, Shannon entropy and inverse Simpson indices were computed after subsampling the repertoires to the same number of UMI-defined TCRs. Within the linear range, a power law was fitted to clonotype abundance distributions using maximum likelihood. Similar UMI counts, unique TCR numbers and clonal distributions were obtained with the pipeline and with MIGEC on one naive CD8 sample. One analysis removed from the naive repertoire any naive TCRs that were also present in any memory subset from the same donor. A set of under 8,500 CMV-associated CDR3 sequences, compiled from VDJdb and a published dataset, was used to search the repertoires. Using fastp trimming at Q25 and MiXCR clonotype assembly, TCRdb reanalyzed the public sequencing data and kept in-frame beta chains. Every entry covers one CDR3 protein and lists the most common genes and DNA from its rows. What appears here as the V and J calls and clone size reflects TCRdb's work, not the paper's. Here the sample has under 150,000 distinct CDR3 sequences; 15% to 25% occur a single time. 0.5% to 0.75% of the sample is held by the ten biggest clonotypes.

Broader findings and caveats from the paper: In both CD4 and CD8 cells, going from naive through CM, EM and EMRA, the Gini index went up while Shannon and inverse Simpson diversity went down. No ground truth was available to validate the repertoire findings for the naive and memory subsets. Naive repertoires, especially CD8, contained a few larger clonotypes, possibly memory cells re-expressing CD45RA. TCR abundance followed a power law whose exponent differed between naive and memory subsets but was consistent across the three individuals. RNA-based TCR counts may be affected by expression changes linked to T cell activation and differentiation. After error correction, over 95% of naive TCR sequences appeared only once, giving much steeper abundance distributions than memory subsets. Clonotypes were defined as single alpha or beta chain sequences, not paired alpha/beta receptors.

The CDR3, cysteine through phenylalanine, is 14 amino acids long. Of the read, only the CDR3 DNA is kept; its 42 bases are in frame from base 1. The germline V gene (reference sequence) provides CDR1 MNHEY and CDR2 SMNVEV. Trimming removed 8 bases from V and 6 bases from J, leaving 16 bases between the germline ends. Here the chain combines TRBV27 and TRBJ1-4, with the D gene uncertain. The sequenced sample was naive CD8+ T cells from blood. The cell subset or site label of this sample denotes: naive T cells, CD45RA high CD27+. The TCR was taken from a human donor in good health. In nucleotide form, the sequence is TGTGCCAGCCGACCGCTGGGCCTTGATGAAAAACTGTTTTTT. Protein translation: CASRPLGLDEKLFF.